The TCR beta chain described here comes from a study of blood T cells in healthy people across ages. The use of a sample-barcoded 5' primer and a J-beta primer mix characterized a second PCR of roughly 7 to 11 cycles. One entry per CDR3 protein results from TCRdb running MiXCR on the 5' RACE reads. Of roughly 790,000 distinct CDR3 sequences in the sample, 43% were seen once. This clonotype was seen just once. There are 14 residues in the CDR3. Germline values: CDR1 MGHDK, CDR2 SYGVNS. V was trimmed by 3 bases and J by 10 bases, leaving 18 bases between them. This clonotype was obtained from a woman between 55 and 75 years old in good health. Specimen: blood. J is TRBJ1-1 and V is TRBV25-1, with a tentative D call TRBD1 (5 bases). CDR3 coding DNA: TGTGCCAGCAGTGAGGGGACTTCAACCCGGGGAGCTTTCTTT. Its protein product is CASSEGTSTRGAFF. Full variable domain (outside the CDR3, taken from reference TRBV25-1 and TRBJ1-1): EADIYQTPRYLVIGTGKKITLECSQTMGHDKMYWYQQDPGMELHLIHYSYGVNSTEKGDLSSESTVSRIRTEHFPLTLESARPSHTSQYLCASSEGTSTRGAFFGQGTRLTVV.